These 26 T cell receptor beta chains were all obtained from the same sample, sequenced in a study of beta chain features in type 1 diabetes. Overall study results and limits: Type 1 diabetes patients had moderately but significantly shorter TCRB CDR3s in all four CD4+ subsets.

Antigens for these TCRs are unknown. The isolated RNA, all of it, was reverse transcribed, so expressed TCRB transcripts were what got sequenced. Method: immunoSEQ multiplex PCR; TCRdb's copy keeps in-frame clones and lacks some. The data hold hundreds of thousands of clones, with around 9.7% observed a single time. What was sequenced was central memory CD4+ T cells from blood. The receptors come from a man aged 30-40 years with type 1 diabetes.

This clone was counted at least ten times. The rearrangement links TRBV5-1 to TRBJ2-2; D unclear. The V gene lost 1 base and the J gene lost 5 bases, with 15 bases spanning the gap. The length of the CDR3 is 16 residues. Germline assignment: CDR1 SGHRS and CDR2 YFSETQ. CDR3 residues: CASSLSAAPETGELFF. CDR3 coding DNA: TGCGCCAGCAGCTTGAGCGCCGCCCCCGAGACCGGGGAGCTGTTTTTT.

The gene calls are TRBV7-9 and TRBJ1-1; tentatively, D is TRBD1 (5 bases). Trimming shortened V by 1 base and J by 4 bases, and 7 bases separated the two germline ends. The CDR3 is made up of 13 amino acids. Germline CDR1 and CDR2: SEHNR and FQNEAQ (reference sequence). CDR3 amino acids: CASSLDGGTEAFF. CDR3 bases: TGTGCCAGCAGCTTAGACGGGGGCACTGAAGCTTTCTTT.

CDR3 amino acids: CASSSPGLGGGETQYF. The CDR3 DNA sequence: TGTGCCAGCAGCTCCCCCGGACTAGGAGGAGGGGAGACCCAGTACTTC. V and J are TRBV11-2 and TRBJ2-5, with 7 positions matching TRBD2. J was trimmed by 5 bases and V by 4 bases; bases with no gene match: 13. The CDR3 consists of 16 residues. The germline CDR1 and CDR2 sequences are SGHAT and FQNNGV. The variable domain in full, completed from reference TRBV11-2 and TRBJ2-5, reads EAGVAQSPRYKIIEKRQSVAFWCNPISGHATLYWYQQILGQGPKLLIQFQNNGVVDDSQLPKDRFSAERLKGVDSTLKIQPAKLEDSAVYLCASSSPGLGGGETQYFGPGTRLLVL.

This clone has a handful of counts. CDR3 protein: CASQLVGGDTQYF. For the CDR3, the DNA is TGTGCCTCCCAGTTAGTCGGGGGAGATACGCAGTATTTT. V is TRBV7-8 and J is TRBJ2-3; D is possibly TRBD2 (6 bases). Germline V gene sequence: CDR1 SGHVS, CDR2 FQNEAQ. The CDR3 extends over 13 amino acids. Trimming left V 11 bases short and J 5 bases short, with 17 bases between.

V and J are TRBV2 and TRBJ1-6; tentatively, D is TRBD1 (6 bases). Trimming left V 8 bases short and J 5 bases short, with 16 bases between. The germline V gene has CDR1 SNHLY and CDR2 FYNNEI. There are 15 residues in the CDR3. CDR3: CASGEQGLNNSPLHF. For the CDR3, the DNA is TGTGCCAGCGGGGAACAGGGACTTAATAATTCACCCCTCCACTTT.

This clone was observed many times. This rearrangement joins TRBV5-6 to TRBJ2-6; D remains ambiguous. Trimming cost V 0 bases and J 2 bases, with 0 bases left between them. The germline gives CDR1 SGHDT, CDR2 YYEEEE. The length of the CDR3 is 13 residues. CDR3 bases: TGTGCCAGCAGCTTGGCTGGGGCCAACGTCCTGACTTTC. Translation gives CASSLAGANVLTF.

This clone was found many times. The V and J genes are TRBV19 and TRBJ2-3, with 10 nucleotides matching TRBD2. Per the germline V gene, CDR1 is LNHDA and CDR2 is SQIVND (reference sequence). Germline trimming cut 6 bases from V and 2 bases from J; bases unmatched to any gene: 2. This CDR3 is built from 14 residues. The CDR3 loop reads CASSTSGNTDTQYF. The CDR3 coding sequence is TGTGCCAGTAGCACTAGCGGGAACACAGATACGCAGTATTTT.

V and J are TRBV7-2 and TRBJ1-3; no firm D call. Looked up from germline, CDR1 is SGHTA and CDR2 is FQGNSA. The CDR3 contains 17 residues. Between the trimmed V and J ends, which lost 5 bases and 0 bases, there was a span of 17 bases. The CDR3 nucleotides read TGTGCCAGCAGCCCCCACCCTCAGGTCCTCTCTGGAAACACCATATATTTT. Amino acids: CASSPHPQVLSGNTIYF.

The chain links TRBV5-1 to TRBJ1-1, with D perhaps matching TRBD1 (6 bases). Germline CDR1 SGHRS, CDR2 YFSETQ. The CDR3 contains 16 residues. Trimming pared 2 bases from V and 1 base from J, leaving 15 bases between. The CDR3 here is CASSFTFGTSNTEAFF. The CDR3 region has the DNA TGCGCCAGCAGCTTTACCTTCGGGACATCGAACACTGAAGCTTTCTTT.

The chain combines TRBV11-3 with TRBJ1-6; D is undetermined. Trimming pared 1 base from V and 8 bases from J, leaving 12 bases between. In germline, CDR1 is SGHNT, CDR2 YENEEA. The CDR3 spans 15 residues. For the CDR3, the DNA is TGTGCCAGCAGCTTAGGGTACGGTACCGATTCACCCCTCCACTTT. Its translation: CASSLGYGTDSPLHF.

CDR3 in DNA: TGTGCCAGCAGCTTAGATATCGGGGAGCTGTTTTTT. It translates to CASSLDIGELFF. This chain links TRBV7-2 with TRBJ2-2, with D unclear. Looked up from germline, CDR1 is SGHTA and CDR2 is FQGNSA. The CDR3 contains 12 residues. V lost 1 base, J lost 7 bases, and 4 bases lay in between.

This clone was counted ten times or more. The chain combines TRBV10-3 with TRBJ1-1; D unclear. The CDR3 totals 13 residues. Germline lookup yields CDR1 ENHRY and CDR2 SYGVKD. Trimming took off 7 bases at V and 0 bases at J, with 9 bases between the two ends. The CDR3 DNA reads TGTGCCATCAACGCAGACATGAACACTGAAGCTTTCTTT. This gives the protein CAINADMNTEAFF.

This clone was recorded many times. This sequence joins TRBV9 and TRBJ2-5, with 8 bases fitting TRBD2. Germline CDR1 reads SGDLS; CDR2 reads YYNGEE. This CDR3 is 13 amino acids long. J gave up 1 base and V 5 bases, and 1 base lay outside the gene matches. The CDR3 DNA is TGTGCCAGCAGTAGCGGGGTCCAAGAGACCCAGTACTTC. Protein product: CASSSGVQETQYF.

The CDR3 bases are TGTGCCAGCAGTTACGGGGGAAACTATGGCTACACCTTC. Translation gives CASSYGGNYGYTF. V and J are TRBV6-5 and TRBJ1-2; TRBD1 is a possible D gene (5 bases). Germline CDR1 and CDR2: MNHEY and SVGAGI. This CDR3 spans 13 amino acids. V lost 2 bases, J lost 2 bases, and 6 bases lay in between.

The gene calls are TRBV5-6 and TRBJ1-1, with unresolved D. CDR3 length: 14 residues. Germline V gene sequence: CDR1 SGHDT, CDR2 YYEEEE. Trimming left V 4 bases short and J 4 bases short, with 14 bases between. The CDR3 nucleotides are TGTGCCAGCAGCGGGGAGGGTGGTGGCACTGAAGCTTTCTTT. Residues: CASSGEGGGTEAFF.

Only a few counts were recorded for this clone. This may be a read error, as it is one base from a much larger clone. This CDR3 is also generated by other DNA sequences in the sample. The chain uses TRBV7-9 and TRBJ2-5; D gene uncertain. The V gene's germline CDR1 is SEHNR and CDR2 FQNEAQ (reference sequence). V lost 3 bases and J lost 2, with 1 base in between. The CDR3 loop spans 11 amino acids. CDR3 nucleotides: TGTGCCAGCAGCTTTCAAGAGACCCAGTACTTC. Translation gives CASSFQETQYF.

The sample holds a few counts of this clone. V gene TRBV10-3 combines with J gene TRBJ2-2; D may be TRBD1 (7 bases). Trimming cost V 11 bases and J 3 bases, with 16 bases left between them. The CDR3 loop spans 14 amino acids. Germline V gene lookup returns CDR1 ENHRY and CDR2 SYGVKD. Here the CDR3 reads CAVRQGGDTGELFF. In nucleotides, the CDR3 is TGTGCCGTACGACAGGGAGGTGACACCGGGGAGCTGTTTTTT.

This clone appeared many times. J is TRBJ1-2 and V is TRBV7-9; D uncertain. CDR1 and CDR2 (germline): SEHNR, FQNEAQ (reference sequence). The CDR3 has 12 residues. The V and J ends lost 5 bases and 4 bases respectively, with 8 bases between them. CDR3 sequence (DNA): TGTGCCAGCAGCCAAGAGGGCTATGGCTACACCTTC. Translating gives CASSQEGYGYTF. The full variable domain, completed using reference TRBV7-9 and TRBJ1-2, is DTGVSQNPRHKITKRGQNVTFRCDPISEHNRLYWYRQTLGQGPEFLTYFQNEAQLEKSRLLSDRFSAERPKGSFSTLEIQRTEQGDSAMYLCASSQEGYGYTFGSGTRLTVV.

This clone was found a few times. This chain uses TRBV6-5 with TRBJ1-5; unclear D gene. Germline CDR1 MNHEY, CDR2 SVGAGI. Deletions cut 4 bases from V and 1 base from J, with 5 bases between. This CDR3 is built from 13 residues. CDR3 sequence: CASSWNSNQPQHF. As DNA, the CDR3 is TGTGCCAGCAGTTGGAACAGCAATCAGCCCCAGCATTTT.

The rearrangement links TRBV2 to TRBJ1-5; D unclear. Germline V gene lookup returns CDR1 SNHLY and CDR2 FYNNEI. The CDR3 contains 14 residues. Trimming pared 4 bases from V and 7 bases from J, leaving 14 bases between. CDR3 loop: CASSVGKSGQPQHF. DNA of the CDR3: TGTGCCAGCAGTGTTGGAAAAAGCGGACAGCCCCAGCATTTT.

This clone appeared a few times. This sequence joins TRBV30 and TRBJ2-5, with a possible D match to TRBD1 (5 bases). Germline CDR1 reads GTSNPN; CDR2 reads SVGIG (reference sequence). This CDR3 is 16 amino acids long. The V end lost 2 bases, the J end lost 1 base, and 17 bases lay between the germline ends. The CDR3 DNA is TGTGCCTGGAGTAATGTTGGGGCCAGGACCCAAGAGACCCAGTACTTC. Its protein is CAWSNVGARTQETQYF.

This clone was detected only a few times. This chain uses TRBV6-1 with TRBJ1-5, with 7 bases aligning to TRBD1. Trimming removed 6 bases from V and 1 base from J; junction bases left unmatched: 6. Germline V gives CDR1 MNHNS, CDR2 SASEGT. The CDR3 sequence is 15 residues long. The CDR3 coding sequence is TGTGCCAGCAGCGCTACGACAGGGAGCAATCAGCCCCAGCATTTT. Its protein product is CASSATTGSNQPQHF.

This clone was seen only a few times. The chain carries TRBV14 and TRBJ2-3; D possibly matches TRBD1 or TRBD2 (6 bases each). The CDR3 consists of 17 residues. V lost 0 bases and J 2 bases, leaving 15 bases between the germline ends. Germline V gene data show CDR1 as SGHDN and CDR2 as FVKESK. The CDR3 DNA reads as TGTGCCAGCAGCCAAGATAGGGGGACTGCCATCACAGATACGCAGTATTTT. It is translated as CASSQDRGTAITDTQYF.

This clone was counted between two and nine times. The chain has TRBV6-6 and TRBJ2-5, with D perhaps TRBD2 (6 bases). Trimming took 3 bases from V and 5 from J, leaving 7 bases between them. There are 12 residues in the CDR3. Per the germline V gene, CDR1 is MNHNY and CDR2 is SVGAGI (reference sequence). CDR3 coding DNA: TGTGCCAGCAGTTATGGAGGGGAGACCCAGTACTTC. It specifies CASSYGGETQYF.

This clone was counted at least ten times. The chain employs TRBV29-1 and TRBJ2-7, with TRBD1 identical over 7 bases. The CDR3 has 14 amino acids. CDR1 is SQVTM and CDR2 is ANQGSEA in the germline V gene. Trimming at V came to 7 bases and at J to 5 bases, leaving 14 bases not matched to a gene. CDR3 bases: TGCAGCGCGAACCGACAGGGTAATGTGGACGAGCAGTACTTC. This encodes CSANRQGNVDEQYF.

This clone was observed a handful of times. V and J are TRBV6-5 and TRBJ1-5; D is unresolved. The V end was cut by 5 bases, the J end by 1 base, with 9 bases between. Germline values: CDR1 MNHEY, CDR2 SVGAGI. The CDR3 runs to 14 residues. The CDR3: CASSGGPSNQPQHF. Here the CDR3 DNA reads TGTGCCAGCAGTGGAGGACCAAGCAATCAGCCCCAGCATTTT.